The 6 T cell receptor beta chains in this list originate from one sample, sequenced in a study of persistence of HIV-infected CD4 T cells. The immunoSEQ assay was version 4, run in survey mode. The protocol was immunoSEQ multiplex PCR, while the TCRdb copy is restricted to in-frame clones and leaves out a portion. This table has approximately 27,000 clones, around 73% appearing once. Cells were stimulated with CMV-infected fibroblast lysates at around 9.1 ug/mL. Memory cells lacking CD40L and CD69 with high CD45RO were sorted. What these receptors recognize is not known. The sample in question was CD4+ T cells sorted from PBMCs after roughly 20-hour stimulation, obtained from a patient who received antiretroviral therapy. These receptors were collected from an adult woman with HIV who was CMV-seropositive.

This chain joins TRBV12-5 and TRBJ2-5, with 13 bases fitting TRBD2. CDR3 length: 16 amino acids. Germline assignment: CDR1 LGHNT and CDR2 FRNRAP. With V trimmed by 6 bases and J by 2 bases, 6 bases remained unmatched. The CDR3 bases are TGTGCTAGTGGATCGACTAGCGGGGGGCCGCAAGAGACCCAGTACTTC. Residues: CASGSTSGGPQETQYF.

A few counts support this clone. The chain links TRBV2 to TRBJ2-1; D may be TRBD1 (6 bases). CDR1 and CDR2 (germline): SNHLY, FYNNEI. This CDR3 has 13 residues. The germline V and J ends were trimmed by 6 bases and 5 bases, with 11 bases remaining between them. CDR3 nucleotide sequence: TGTGCCAGCAGCGTAGGACAGAACAATGAGCAGTTCTTC. Its translation is CASSVGQNNEQFF.

The V call is TRBV3-1 (or the pseudogene TRBV3-2), the J call TRBJ1-2; D uncertain. CDR3 length: 13 amino acids. Trimming left V 0 bases short and J 5 bases short, with 7 bases between. Germline V gene lookup returns CDR1 LGHDT and CDR2 YNNKEL (reference sequence). CDR3 sequence reads: CASSQENLYGYTF. The CDR3 nucleotides are TGTGCCAGCAGCCAAGAGAACCTATATGGCTACACCTTC.

The V call is TRBV25-1, the J call TRBJ1-1, with TRBD1 matching 8 bases. The CDR3 runs 14 residues. Trimming removed 5 bases from V and 5 bases from J; junction bases left unmatched: 7. Germline lookup yields CDR1 MGHDK and CDR2 SYGVNS. CDR3 residues: CASSQTGVGTEAFF. As DNA, the CDR3 is TGTGCCAGCAGTCAGACAGGGGTGGGGACTGAAGCTTTCTTT.

This clone has only one observation. The DNA for the CDR3 is TGTGCCAGCAGCAAAGGGACTAGGACTTTCGGGGAGCTGTTTTTT. It is translated as CASSKGTRTFGELFF. The genes are TRBV9 and TRBJ2-2, with 8 bases identical to TRBD2. With 4 bases clipped from V and 7 bases from J, the junction kept 9 bases outside the gene matches. The CDR3 runs 15 residues. Germline lookup yields CDR1 SGDLS and CDR2 YYNGEE.

The CDR3 DNA sequence: TGTGCCATCAGTGAGTGGACAGGGGGAGGGGGAACTGAAGCTTTCTTT. Translation gives CAISEWTGGGGTEAFF. The V call is TRBV10-3, the J call TRBJ1-1; 10 nucleotides line up with TRBD1. The ends lost 1 base at V and 5 bases at J; junction bases unmatched: 7. Germline loops: CDR1 ENHRY, CDR2 SYGVKD. The CDR3 consists of 16 residues.